These T cell receptor beta chains were read from a single sample in a study of breast tumors, draining lymph nodes, adjacent tissues. TCRdb analysed the multiplex PCR reads with MiXCR anew, one entry per CDR3 protein. Of approximately 140,000 distinct CDR3 sequences listed, about 30% are singletons. The sequenced sample consisted of axillary lymph node tissue. These receptors all come from a female donor with breast cancer. Some clones in this sample may be carry-over from other donors' samples. Each CDR3 is given with its conserved first and last residue. D genes are given only for firm matches. The listing skips clone size in some rows; elsewhere it reads once, few, many or a size class.

V gene	D gene	clone size	J gene	CDR3 DNA	CDR3 protein
TRBV7-2	.	many	TRBJ2-5	TGTGCCAGCAGCTTAGCGGGGGGTGTTGAGACCCAGTACTTC	CASSLAGGVETQYF
TRBV4-2	TRBD2	many	TRBJ2-3	TGTGCCAGCAGCCGGACGGGACTAGCGGGGGGGCTTGACACAGATACGCAGTATTTT	CASSRTGLAGGLDTDTQYF
TRBV4-1	TRBD2	many	TRBJ2-7	TGCGCCAGCAGCCAAGATTGGGCCCCACGACTAGCGGGGGGCGTGTACGAGCAGTACTTC	CASSQDWAPRLAGGVYEQYF
TRBV3-1	TRBD2	many	TRBJ2-5	TGTGCCAGCAGCCGGACGAGCGGGGGGGCCGAAGAGACCCAGTACTTC	CASSRTSGGAEETQYF
TRBV20-1	.	many	TRBJ2-5	TGCAGTGCCCCACAGACCGGTTTAGAGACCCAGTACTTC	CSAPQTGLETQYF
TRBV12-3/TRBV12-4	TRBD1	many	TRBJ1-6	TGTGCCAGCAGTTTCGACAGGGGGCTTTCACCCCTCCACTTT	CASSFDRGLSPLHF
TRBV2	.	.	TRBJ2-3	TGTGCCAGCAGTGAAGTGAGGGTTGGGGAGGCAGATACGCAGTATTTT	CASSEVRVGEADTQYF
TRBV5-8	.	many	TRBJ2-7	TGTGCCAGCAGTCTGCGGATCGGCGAGCAGTACTTC	CASSLRIGEQYF
TRBV6-5	.	many	TRBJ2-3	TGTGCCAGCATAAAGGGGGGGTCCCCAGATACGCAGTATTTT	CASIKGGSPDTQYF
TRBV25-1	.	many	TRBJ1-6	TGTGCCAGCAAGGACTCCCGGGGGAATTCACCCCTCCACTTT	CASKDSRGNSPLHF
TRBV6-6	TRBD1	many	TRBJ1-6	TGTGCCAGCAGTCCAGGCGTTATCCGGGACAGAGAATCACCCCTCCACTTT	CASSPGVIRDRESPLHF
TRBV5-1	TRBD2	many	TRBJ2-3	TGCGCCAGCGGACCGGGACTAGCGGTTCCAGATACGCAGTATTTT	CASGPGLAVPDTQYF
TRBV7-8	.	many	TRBJ1-2	TGTGCCAGCAGCCCTTCCCTGGGCGGACAGAACTATGGCTACACCTTC	CASSPSLGGQNYGYTF
TRBV27	.	.	TRBJ2-2	TGTGCCAGCAGTTTATTTCAGAGTGACACCGGGGAGCTGTTTTTT	CASSLFQSDTGELFF
TRBV7-3	TRBD1	once	TRBJ1-1	TGTGCCAGCAGCCTAAAGGGGCGGACAGGGGTGAACACTGAAGCTTTCTTT	CASSLKGRTGVNTEAFF
TRBV7-6	TRBD2	many	TRBJ2-7	TGTGCCAGCAGCTTTACTAGCGGGGGGGCCTACGAGCAGTACTTC	CASSFTSGGAYEQYF
TRBV20-1	TRBD2	.	TRBJ2-3	TGCAGTGCTACCGCCGGACTAGCGGGTGGGACAGATACGCAGTATTTT	CSATAGLAGGTDTQYF
TRBV20-1	TRBD1	many	TRBJ1-2	TGCAGTGTTAGTAGCCCAGGGGGAACGCCTAGGAGCTACACCTTC	CSVSSPGGTPRSYTF
TRBV18	.	.	TRBJ1-6	TGTGCCAGCAGCCGAGATCTCCGGCGTATAGGTTCACCCCTCCACTTT	CASSRDLRRIGSPLHF
TRBV19	.	.	TRBJ2-3	TGTGCCAGTAGTATTTCAGGGGCGGATGAGCAGTATTTT	CASSISGADEQYF
TRBV3-1	.	few	TRBJ1-3	TGTGTCAGCAGCCAAGGCGGGGGATCTGGAAACACCATATATTTT	CVSSQGGGSGNTIYF
TRBV19	.	.	TRBJ1-2	TGTGCCAGTAGTATAGGACAGGCACCTCTTAACTATGGCTACACCTTC	CASSIGQAPLNYGYTF
TRBV7-6	.	many	TRBJ2-2	TGTGCCAGCAGCTTCAGGACGGTGCCGAACACCGGGGAGCTGTTTTTT	CASSFRTVPNTGELFF
TRBV5-1	TRBD1	many	TRBJ1-2	TGCGCCAGCAGCCCCGGGACAGGGGGCTACTATGGCTACACCTTC	CASSPGTGGYYGYTF
TRBV20-1	.	many	TRBJ1-3	TGCAGTGCTAGGAGCTCCCTCAACTCTGGAAACACCATATATTTT	CSARSSLNSGNTIYF
TRBV27	TRBD2	few	TRBJ2-3	TGTGCCAGCAGACTAGCCCCCATACTAGCGGATACGCAGTATTTT	CASRLAPILADTQYF